This T cell receptor beta chain was sequenced during a study of cytomegalovirus exposure and HLA in healthy donors. Study results and limitations: In a later analysis, common viral pathogens appeared linked to several of the most significant clusters. It has been reported that TCR beta sequences accurately predicted the HLA-A and HLA-B alleles of most subjects.

PCR involved 60 Vbeta and 13 Jbeta primers. As handled by the study authors: There were 70 million to 95 million unique TCR beta chains by a later count, and 10 million to 12 million of them were shared. Sequencing used immunoSEQ multiplex PCR; TCRdb keeps in-frame clones, though not all of them. V, J and clone size are those of that table, while D and trimming were read from the DNA. The sample carries some 210,000 clones, over 75% recorded once. The CDR3 covers 12 residues. Germline V gives CDR1 ENHRY, CDR2 SYGVKD. V was trimmed by 8 bases and J by 2 bases, leaving 7 bases between them. This clone is a singleton in its sample. What it recognizes is unknown.

The genes are TRBV10-3 and TRBJ1-5; D unclear. The origin of this receptor is a woman between 50 and 59 years old in good health and CMV-seropositive. The specimen sequenced was PBMCs. The CDR3 protein is CAIGAGNQPQHF. The CDR3 nucleotides are TGTGCCATCGGCGCGGGCAATCAGCCCCAGCATTTT.